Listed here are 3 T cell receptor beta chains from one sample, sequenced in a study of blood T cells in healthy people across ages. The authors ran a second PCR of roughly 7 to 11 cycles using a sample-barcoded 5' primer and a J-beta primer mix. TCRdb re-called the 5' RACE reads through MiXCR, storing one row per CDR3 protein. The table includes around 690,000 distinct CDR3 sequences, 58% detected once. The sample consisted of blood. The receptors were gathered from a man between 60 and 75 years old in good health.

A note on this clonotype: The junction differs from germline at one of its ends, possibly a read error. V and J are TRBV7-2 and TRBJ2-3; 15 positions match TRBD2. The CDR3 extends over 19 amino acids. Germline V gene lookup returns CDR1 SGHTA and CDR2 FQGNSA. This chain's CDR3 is CASSLVGLAGGVSTDMQYF. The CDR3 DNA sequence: TGTGCCAGCAGCTTAGTGGGACTAGCGGGGGGCGTGAGCACAGATATGCAGTATTTT.

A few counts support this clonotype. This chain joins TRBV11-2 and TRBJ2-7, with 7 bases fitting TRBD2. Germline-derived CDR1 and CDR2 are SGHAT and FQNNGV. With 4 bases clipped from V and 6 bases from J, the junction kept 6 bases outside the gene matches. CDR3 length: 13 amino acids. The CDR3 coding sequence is TGTGCCAGCAGCTCCGGGGGGTACGCCGAGCAGTACTTC. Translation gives CASSSGGYAEQYF.

CDR3 residues: CSVDSSSGANVLTF. CDR3 bases: TGCAGCGTTGACAGCTCCTCTGGGGCCAACGTCCTGACTTTC. The chain combines TRBV29-1 with TRBJ2-6; D is unresolved. From germline, CDR1 is SQVTM and CDR2 ANQGSEA. The CDR3 spans 14 residues. Trimming shortened V by 3 bases and J by 0 bases, and 6 bases separated the two germline ends.